The sequence of this T cell receptor beta chain was determined in a study of cytomegalovirus exposure and HLA in healthy donors. The germline V and J ends were trimmed by 5 bases and 10 bases, with 15 bases remaining between them. This CDR3 has 13 residues. In germline, CDR1 is MGHRA, CDR2 YSYEKL. Study-level points and caveats: Productive status was seen about 87% or about 30% of the time for most TCR beta V segments in an earlier analysis.

The study ran its PCR with 60 Vbeta and 13 Jbeta primers. Measured with immunoSEQ multiplex PCR; TCRdb has only the in-frame clones, and not every one. The sample lists 100,000 to 120,000 clones; around four fifths were seen once. Of note for this clone: Antigen unknown.

This chain uses TRBV4-1 with TRBJ2-1; a possible D gene is TRBD1 (6 bases). This clonotype was obtained from a woman aged 55-75 years in good health and CMV-seropositive. Sequencing was performed on PBMCs. The CDR3 coding sequence is TGCGCCAGCAGCGACCCCGGGACAAGAGAGCAGTTCTTC. It specifies CASSDPGTREQFF.